This T cell receptor beta chain is drawn from a study of cytomegalovirus exposure and HLA in healthy donors. PCR was performed using 60 Vbeta and 13 Jbeta primers. Sequencing used immunoSEQ multiplex PCR; TCRdb keeps in-frame clones, though not all of them. This sample has 100,000 to 120,000 clones, with roughly 84% found just once. Study-wide findings and caveats: A later analysis found TCR association rates differed by HLA locus, highest for DRB1 and lowest for HLA-C. Later analysis indicated greater clonal expansion among HLA-associated TCR beta chains than among equally common other chains. Certain sequence variants were highly shared and formed a cluster, and this cluster was likely a sequencing artifact. In terms of immune exposure information, only CMV serostatus was available.

This clone was recorded once. Its antigen is as yet unknown. This TCR derives from a man aged 25 to 45 in good health and CMV-seropositive. Sequencing used PBMCs.

The CDR3 loop reads CASNPREGETQYF. The CDR3 DNA is TGTGCCAGTAACCCCAGGGAGGGCGAGACCCAGTACTTC. The V gene is TRBV19, the J gene TRBJ2-5, with 7 positions matching TRBD2. The CDR3 length is 13 residues. CDR1 LNHDA and CDR2 SQIVND come from the germline V gene (reference sequence). The V gene end was trimmed by 7 bases and the J gene end by 5 bases; junction bases not matched to a gene: 7.